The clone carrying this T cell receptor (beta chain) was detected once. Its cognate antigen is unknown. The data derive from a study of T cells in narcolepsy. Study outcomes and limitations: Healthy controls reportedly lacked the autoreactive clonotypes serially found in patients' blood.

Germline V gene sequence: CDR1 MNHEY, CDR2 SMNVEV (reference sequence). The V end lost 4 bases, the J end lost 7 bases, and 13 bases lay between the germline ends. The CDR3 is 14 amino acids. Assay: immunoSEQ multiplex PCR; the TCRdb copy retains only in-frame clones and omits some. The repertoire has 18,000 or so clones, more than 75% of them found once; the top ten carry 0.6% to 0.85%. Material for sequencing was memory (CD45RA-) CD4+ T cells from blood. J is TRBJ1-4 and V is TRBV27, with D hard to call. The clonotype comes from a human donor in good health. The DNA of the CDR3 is TGTGCCAGCAGTTACGGCAGACCCGGTGAAAAACTGTTTTTT. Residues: CASSYGRPGEKLFF.